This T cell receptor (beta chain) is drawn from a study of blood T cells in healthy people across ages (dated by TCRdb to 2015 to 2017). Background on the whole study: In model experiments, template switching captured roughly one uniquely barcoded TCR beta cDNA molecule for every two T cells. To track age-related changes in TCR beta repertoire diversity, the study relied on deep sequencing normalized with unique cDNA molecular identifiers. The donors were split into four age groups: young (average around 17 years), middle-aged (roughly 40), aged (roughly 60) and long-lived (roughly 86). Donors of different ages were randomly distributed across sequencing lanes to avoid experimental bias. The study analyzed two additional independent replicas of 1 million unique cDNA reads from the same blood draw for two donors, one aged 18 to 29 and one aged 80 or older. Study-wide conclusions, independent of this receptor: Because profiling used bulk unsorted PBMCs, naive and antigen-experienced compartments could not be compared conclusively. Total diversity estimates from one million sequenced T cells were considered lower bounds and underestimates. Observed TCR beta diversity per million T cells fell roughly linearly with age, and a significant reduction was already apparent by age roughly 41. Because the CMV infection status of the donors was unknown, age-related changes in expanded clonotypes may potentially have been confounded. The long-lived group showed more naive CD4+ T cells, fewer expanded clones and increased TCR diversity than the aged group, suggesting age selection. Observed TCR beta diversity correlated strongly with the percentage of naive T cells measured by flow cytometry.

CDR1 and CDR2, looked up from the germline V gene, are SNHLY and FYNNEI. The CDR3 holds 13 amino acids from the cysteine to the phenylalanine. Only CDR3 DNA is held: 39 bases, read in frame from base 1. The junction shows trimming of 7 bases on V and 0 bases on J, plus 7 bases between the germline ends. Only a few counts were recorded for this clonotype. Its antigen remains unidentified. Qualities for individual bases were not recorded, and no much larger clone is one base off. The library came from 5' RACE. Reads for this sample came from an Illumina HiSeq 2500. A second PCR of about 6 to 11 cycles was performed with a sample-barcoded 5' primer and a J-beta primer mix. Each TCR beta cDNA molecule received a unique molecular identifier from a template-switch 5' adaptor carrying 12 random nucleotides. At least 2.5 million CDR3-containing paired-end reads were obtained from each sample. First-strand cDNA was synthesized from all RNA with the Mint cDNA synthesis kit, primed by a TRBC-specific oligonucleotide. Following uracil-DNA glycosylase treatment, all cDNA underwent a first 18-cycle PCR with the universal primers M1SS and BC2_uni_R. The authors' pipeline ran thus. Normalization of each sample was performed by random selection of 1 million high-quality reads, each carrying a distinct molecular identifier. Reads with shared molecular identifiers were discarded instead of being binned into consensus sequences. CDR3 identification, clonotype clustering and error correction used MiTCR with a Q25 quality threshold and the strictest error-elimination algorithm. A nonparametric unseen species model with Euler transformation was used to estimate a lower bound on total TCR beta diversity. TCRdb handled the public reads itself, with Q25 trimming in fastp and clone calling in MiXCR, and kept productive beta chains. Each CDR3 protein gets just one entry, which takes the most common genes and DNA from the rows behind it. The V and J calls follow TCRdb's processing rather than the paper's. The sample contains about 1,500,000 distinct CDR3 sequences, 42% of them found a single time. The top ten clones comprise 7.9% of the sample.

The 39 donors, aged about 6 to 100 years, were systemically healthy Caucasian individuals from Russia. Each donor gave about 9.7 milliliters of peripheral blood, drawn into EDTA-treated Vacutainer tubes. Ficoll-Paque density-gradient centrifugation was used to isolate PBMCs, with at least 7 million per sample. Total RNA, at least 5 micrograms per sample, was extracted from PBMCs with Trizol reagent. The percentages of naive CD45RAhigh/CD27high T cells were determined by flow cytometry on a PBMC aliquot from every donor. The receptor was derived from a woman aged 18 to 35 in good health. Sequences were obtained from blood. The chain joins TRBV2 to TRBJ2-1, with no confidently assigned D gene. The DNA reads TGTGCCAGCACATGGAGCTCCTACAATGAGCAGTTCTTC. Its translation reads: CASTWSSYNEQFF.